The 12 T cell receptor beta chains reported below all come from one sample, sequenced in a study of cytomegalovirus exposure and HLA in healthy donors. Here immunoSEQ multiplex PCR was the method, and the copy in TCRdb shows in-frame clones only, minus some. The sample includes 60,000 to 90,000 clones, 90% to 95% of them seen just once. Sequencing used PBMCs. These receptors came from a woman in her late teens or twenties in good health and CMV-seronegative.

This chain connects TRBV6-1 to TRBJ1-2, with 9 bases aligning to TRBD1. The trim removed 6 bases at V and 2 bases at J, leaving 4 bases unmatched. From germline, CDR1 is MNHNS and CDR2 SASEGT. This CDR3 has 14 amino acids. The CDR3 DNA reads as TGTGCCAGCAGGGCCGGGACAGGGAACTATGGCTACACCTTC. It is translated as CASRAGTGNYGYTF.

In DNA, the CDR3 is TGTGCCAGCAGCTTAACTCTTGACAGAGATGAGCAGTTCTTC. Amino acids: CASSLTLDRDEQFF. The chain links TRBV7-3 to TRBJ2-1; tentative D call: TRBD1 (5 bases). The V gene lost 0 bases and the J gene lost 8 bases, with 11 bases spanning the gap. Germline lookup yields CDR1 SGHTA and CDR2 FQGTGA. The CDR3 is made up of 14 amino acids.

V is TRBV5-8 and J is TRBJ2-5; D possibly corresponds to TRBD1 (6 bases). The CDR3 is made up of 13 amino acids. V lost 5 bases to trimming and J lost 3 bases, with 11 bases between them. Germline CDR1 SGHTS, CDR2 YDEGEE. DNA for the CDR3: TGTGCCAGCAGTTTGTACAGGGAAGAGACCCAGTACTTC. It codes for CASSLYREETQYF.

The chain employs TRBV7-2 and TRBJ1-4; 7 nucleotides align to TRBD1. Germline CDR1 reads SGHTA; CDR2 reads FQGNSA. CDR3 length equals 16 residues. V shed 3 bases and J 8 bases; nucleotides not matched to a gene: 12. The CDR3 protein is CASSFAETGAGEKLFF. In nucleotides, the CDR3 is TGTGCCAGCAGCTTTGCTGAAACAGGGGCGGGAGAAAAACTGTTTTTT.

The chain joins TRBV5-1 to TRBJ1-2; no firm D call. The ends were cut back, 4 bases at V and 0 bases at J, with 7 bases in the middle. The CDR3 sequence is 13 residues long. Germline V CDR1 and CDR2: SGHRS, YFSETQ. The CDR3 DNA reads TGCGCCAGCAGCAGAGAAACTAACTATGGCTACACCTTC. Translating gives CASSRETNYGYTF.

This rearrangement joins TRBV19 to TRBJ2-5; 7 bases align to TRBD2. Trimming at V came to 3 bases and at J to 3 bases, leaving 1 base not matched to a gene. The CDR3 extends over 13 amino acids. In germline, CDR1 is LNHDA, CDR2 SQIVND (reference sequence). CDR3 in DNA: TGTGCCAGTAGTATCGCGGGAGAAGAGACCCAGTACTTC. Translating gives CASSIAGEETQYF.

The chain carries TRBV30 and TRBJ1-2, with D hard to call. This CDR3 is 13 amino acids long. Looked up from germline, CDR1 is GTSNPN and CDR2 is SVGIG (reference sequence). V was pared by 2 bases and J by 5 bases, with 12 bases between. CDR3 DNA sequence: TGTGCCTGGAGTCCTGACCGCGGATATGGCTACACCTTC. Its translation: CAWSPDRGYGYTF.

This chain connects TRBV13 to TRBJ2-5, with 8 bases identical to TRBD1. CDR3 length equals 13 residues. CDR1 PRHDT and CDR2 FYEKMQ come from the germline V gene (reference sequence). Losses at the gene ends were 5 bases for V and 5 bases for J; bases not matched to a gene: 4. CDR3 residues: CASSRRQGETQYF. In DNA form, the CDR3 reads TGTGCCAGCAGCCGAAGACAGGGGGAGACCCAGTACTTC. Combining the CDR3 with reference TRBV13 and TRBJ2-5 gives the whole variable domain AAGVIQSPRHLIKEKRETATLKCYPIPRHDTVYWYQQGPGQDPQFLISFYEKMQSDKGSIPDRFSAQQFSDYHSELNMSSLELGDSALYFCASSRRQGETQYFGPGTRLLVL.

The genes are TRBV19 and TRBJ1-2, with D possibly TRBD1 on 6 matching bases. This CDR3 has 13 residues. Germline CDR1 is LNHDA and CDR2 is SQIVND (reference sequence). The V end was cut by 4 bases, the J end by 8 bases, with 14 bases between. CDR3 sequence reads: CASSTQGSHGYTF. As DNA, the CDR3 is TGTGCCAGTAGTACGCAGGGGTCGCACGGCTACACCTTC.

This clone is a singleton in its sample. V gene TRBV10-2 combines with J gene TRBJ1-6; unclear D gene. Germline CDR1 and CDR2: WSHSY and SAAADI. V dropped 8 bases and J dropped 9 bases, with 20 bases sitting between them. The CDR3 runs 15 residues. CDR3 protein: CASGTRQGSLSPLHF. The CDR3 DNA reads as TGCGCCAGCGGCACCCGACAAGGATCCCTTTCACCCCTCCACTTT.

In its sample, this clone was seen once. The V call is TRBV28, the J call TRBJ1-2; D may be TRBD1 (6 bases). This CDR3 has 12 amino acids. In germline, CDR1 is MDHEN, CDR2 SYDVKM. V was cut by 6 bases and J by 4 bases, with 9 bases left in between. The CDR3 loop reads CASSRGTYGYTF. CDR3 nucleotides: TGTGCCAGCAGCAGGGGAACCTATGGCTACACCTTC.

The rearrangement links TRBV6-1 to TRBJ1-6; weak D call: TRBD1 (6 bases). Germline V CDR1 and CDR2: MNHNS, SASEGT. With 1 base removed from V and 4 bases from J, the gap between germline ends came to 11 bases. This CDR3 is built from 16 residues. The CDR3 protein is CASSEVRGRYNSPLHF. The CDR3 DNA reads as TGTGCCAGCAGTGAAGTCAGGGGCAGGTATAATTCACCCCTCCACTTT.